The clone carrying this TCR beta chain was seen at least ten times. Its antigen is still unknown. CDR3 and TCR beta VDJ profiling relied on a genomic DNA template. Each CDR3 protein is one row after TCRdb ran MiXCR on the reads. This sample has 300,000 or so distinct CDR3 sequences, with around 60% found just once. The sample originates from a study of CD8+CD57+ T cells in acquired aplastic anemia. Study-wide background: The average for DNA from sorted CD4+ and CD8+ cells was 3.2 ug.

This CDR3 contains 13 residues. Germline V gene sequence: CDR1 SQVTM, CDR2 ANQGSEA. Losses at the gene ends were 6 bases for V and 5 bases for J; bases not matched to a gene: 8. General study findings and limits: Overlapping CD8+ CDR3 repertoires of patients and controls contained 25 to 35 shared sequences. Patients showed no significant difference from controls in CD8+ Simpson's diversity.

Sequencing used sorted CD4+, CD8+, or CD8+CD57+ T cells (not recorded which) from PBMCs. The J gene is TRBJ2-7, the V gene TRBV29-1; TRBD1 aligns across 9 bases. This receptor was obtained from a human donor with severe aplastic anemia or a healthy control (not recorded which). CDR3 DNA sequence: TGCAGCGTAGCTACAGGGGGCTTGAACGAGCAGTACTTC. Translation: CSVATGGLNEQYF.